This T cell receptor beta chain comes out of a study of a mutant IDH1 vaccine in newly diagnosed glioma. This table comes from immunoSEQ multiplex PCR, and its TCRdb copy is limited to in-frame clones, with some not included. The sample comprises tens of thousands of clones, 83% of which are singletons, and approximately 3.4% rests with the top ten. Time point: week 47, end of study. The content of each vaccine dose was 300 ug of mutant IDH1 20-mer peptide, and topical imiquimod accompanied it. This clone was seen only a few times. Its antigen is as yet unknown. J lost 1 base, V lost 4 bases, and 9 bases had no gene match. The CDR3 consists of 16 residues. The germline gives CDR1 SGDLS, CDR2 YYNGEE.

This clonotype originated in a woman aged 45-59 years with glioma. V usage is TRBV9 and J usage is TRBJ1-1, with TRBD1 matching 8 bases. The starting material was PBMCs, obtained from a glioma patient whose treatment included an IDH1 peptide vaccine. This CDR3 reads CASSHNGQGPNTEAFF. Here the CDR3 DNA reads TGTGCCAGCAGCCATAACGGACAGGGCCCGAACACTGAAGCTTTCTTT.